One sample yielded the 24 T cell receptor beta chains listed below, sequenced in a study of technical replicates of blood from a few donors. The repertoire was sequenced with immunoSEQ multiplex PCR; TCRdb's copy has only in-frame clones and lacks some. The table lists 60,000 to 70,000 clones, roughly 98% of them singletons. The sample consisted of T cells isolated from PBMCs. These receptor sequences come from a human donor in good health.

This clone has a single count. The CDR3 here is CASSRAIAGGYNEQFF. The CDR3 DNA is TGTGCCAGCAGTCGAGCTATAGCGGGAGGGTACAATGAGCAGTTCTTC. V is TRBV27 and J is TRBJ2-1; 11 positions match TRBD2. CDR1 and CDR2 (germline): MNHEY, SMNVEV (reference sequence). The CDR3 is made up of 16 amino acids. V was clipped by 5 bases and J by 4 bases; unmatched bases: 7.

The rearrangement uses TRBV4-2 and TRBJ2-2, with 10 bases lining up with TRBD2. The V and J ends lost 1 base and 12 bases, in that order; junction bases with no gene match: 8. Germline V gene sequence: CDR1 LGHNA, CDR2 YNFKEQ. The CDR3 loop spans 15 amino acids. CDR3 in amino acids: CASSQGLAGEGQLFF. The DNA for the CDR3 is TGTGCCAGCAGCCAAGGGCTAGCGGGGGAAGGGCAGCTGTTTTTT.

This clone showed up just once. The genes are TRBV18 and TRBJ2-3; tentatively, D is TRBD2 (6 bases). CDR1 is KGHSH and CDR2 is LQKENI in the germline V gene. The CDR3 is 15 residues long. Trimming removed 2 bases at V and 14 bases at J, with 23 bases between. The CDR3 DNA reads TGTGCCAGCTCACCAGAAGCCGGGAGAGGCCTTACCTGGTATTTT. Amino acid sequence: CASSPEAGRGLTWYF.

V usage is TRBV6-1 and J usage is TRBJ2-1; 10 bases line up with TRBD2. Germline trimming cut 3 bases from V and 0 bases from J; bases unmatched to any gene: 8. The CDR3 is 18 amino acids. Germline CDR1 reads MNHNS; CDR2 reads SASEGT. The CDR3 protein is CASSDRAGGPLSYNEQFF. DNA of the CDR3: TGTGCCAGCAGTGACCGAGCGGGGGGGCCCCTCTCCTACAATGAGCAGTTCTTC.

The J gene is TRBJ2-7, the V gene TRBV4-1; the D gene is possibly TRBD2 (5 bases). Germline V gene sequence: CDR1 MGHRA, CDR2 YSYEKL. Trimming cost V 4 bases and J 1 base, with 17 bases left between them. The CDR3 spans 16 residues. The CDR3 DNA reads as TGCGCCAGCAGCCCCCGCGCGGACTTCGAATCCTACGAGCAGTACTTC. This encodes CASSPRADFESYEQYF.

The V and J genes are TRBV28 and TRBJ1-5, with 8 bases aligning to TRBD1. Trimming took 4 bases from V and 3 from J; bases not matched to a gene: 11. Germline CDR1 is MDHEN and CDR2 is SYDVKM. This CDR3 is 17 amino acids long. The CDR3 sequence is CASSSGTGETYNQPQHF. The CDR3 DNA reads TGTGCCAGCAGTTCCGGGACAGGAGAAACCTACAATCAGCCCCAGCATTTT.

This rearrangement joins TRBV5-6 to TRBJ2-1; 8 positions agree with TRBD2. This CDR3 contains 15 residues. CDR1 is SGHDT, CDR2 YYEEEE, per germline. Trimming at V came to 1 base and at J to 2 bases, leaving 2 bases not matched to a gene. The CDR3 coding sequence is TGTGCCAGCAGCTTGCGGGGGGGGACCTACAATGAGCAGTTCTTC. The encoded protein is CASSLRGGTYNEQFF.

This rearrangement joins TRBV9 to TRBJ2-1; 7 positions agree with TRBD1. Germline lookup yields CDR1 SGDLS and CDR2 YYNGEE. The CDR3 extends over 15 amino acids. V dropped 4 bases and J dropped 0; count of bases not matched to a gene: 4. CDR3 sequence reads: CASSPWDSSYNEQFF. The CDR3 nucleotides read TGTGCCAGCAGCCCCTGGGACAGCTCCTACAATGAGCAGTTCTTC.

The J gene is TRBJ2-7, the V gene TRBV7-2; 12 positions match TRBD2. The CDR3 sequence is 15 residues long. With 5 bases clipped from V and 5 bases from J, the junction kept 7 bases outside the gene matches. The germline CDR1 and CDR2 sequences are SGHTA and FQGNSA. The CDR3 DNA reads TGTGCCAGCAGCCTGACTAGCGGGAGTCTCGACGAGCAGTACTTC. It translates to CASSLTSGSLDEQYF.

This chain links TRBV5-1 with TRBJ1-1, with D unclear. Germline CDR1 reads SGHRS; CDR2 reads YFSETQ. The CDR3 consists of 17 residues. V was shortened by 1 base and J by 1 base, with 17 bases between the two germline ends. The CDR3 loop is CASSLYTIGQTNTEAFF. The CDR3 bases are TGCGCCAGCAGCTTGTATACTATTGGTCAGACGAACACTGAAGCTTTCTTT.

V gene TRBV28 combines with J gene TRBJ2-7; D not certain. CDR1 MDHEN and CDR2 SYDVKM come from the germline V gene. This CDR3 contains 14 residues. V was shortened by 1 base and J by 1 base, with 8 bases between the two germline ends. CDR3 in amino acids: CASSLSGTSYEQYF. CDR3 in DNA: TGTGCCAGCAGTTTATCGGGTACGTCCTACGAGCAGTACTTC.

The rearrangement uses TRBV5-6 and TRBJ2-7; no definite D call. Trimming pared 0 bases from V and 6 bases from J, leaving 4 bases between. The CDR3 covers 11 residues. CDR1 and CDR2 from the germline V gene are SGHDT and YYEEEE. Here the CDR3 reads CASSLGLEQYF. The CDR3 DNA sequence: TGTGCCAGCAGCTTGGGTCTCGAGCAGTACTTC.

The CDR3 region has the DNA TGTGCCAGCAGTTTTATGAGGGCTTTCTTT. It yields the protein CASSFMRAFF. The rearrangement joins TRBV6-1 to TRBJ1-1; D is uncertain. In germline, CDR1 is MNHNS, CDR2 SASEGT. The V gene lost 5 bases and the J gene lost 11 bases, with 9 bases spanning the gap. The CDR3 spans 10 residues.

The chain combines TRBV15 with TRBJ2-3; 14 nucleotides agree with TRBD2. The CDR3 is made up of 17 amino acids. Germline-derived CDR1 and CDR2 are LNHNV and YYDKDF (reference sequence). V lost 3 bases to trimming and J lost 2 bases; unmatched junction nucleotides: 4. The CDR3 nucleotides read TGTGCCACCAGCAGGGGGACTAGCGGGGGTCCCACAGATACGCAGTATTTT. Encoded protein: CATSRGTSGGPTDTQYF.

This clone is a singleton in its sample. CDR3 region: CASSLPGQGNSPLHF. CDR3 DNA: TGTGCCAGCAGTCTCCCGGGACAGGGTAATTCACCCCTCCACTTT. The chain recombines TRBV6-5 with TRBJ1-6; 9 nucleotides match TRBD1. V lost 5 bases and J lost 6; bases outside the gene matches: 5. Looked up from germline, CDR1 is MNHEY and CDR2 is SVGAGI. The CDR3 contains 15 residues.

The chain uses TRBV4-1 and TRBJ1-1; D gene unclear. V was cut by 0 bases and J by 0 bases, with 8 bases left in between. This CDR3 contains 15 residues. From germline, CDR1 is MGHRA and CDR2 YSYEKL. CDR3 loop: CASSQEESMNTEAFF. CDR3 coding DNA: TGCGCCAGCAGCCAAGAGGAGAGCATGAACACTGAAGCTTTCTTT.

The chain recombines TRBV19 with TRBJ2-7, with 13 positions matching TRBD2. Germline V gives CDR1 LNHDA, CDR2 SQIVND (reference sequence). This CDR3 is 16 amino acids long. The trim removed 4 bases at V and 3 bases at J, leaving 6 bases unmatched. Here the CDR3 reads CASSRSRTSGSYEQYF. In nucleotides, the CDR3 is TGTGCCAGTAGTAGGAGCCGGACTAGCGGGAGCTACGAGCAGTACTTC.

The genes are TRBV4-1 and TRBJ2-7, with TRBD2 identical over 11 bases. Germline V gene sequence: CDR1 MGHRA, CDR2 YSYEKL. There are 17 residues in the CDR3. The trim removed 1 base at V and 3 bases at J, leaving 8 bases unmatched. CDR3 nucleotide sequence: TGCGCCAGCAGCCAAGGACTAGCGGGGTCGTCCCTCTACGAGCAGTACTTC. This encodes CASSQGLAGSSLYEQYF.

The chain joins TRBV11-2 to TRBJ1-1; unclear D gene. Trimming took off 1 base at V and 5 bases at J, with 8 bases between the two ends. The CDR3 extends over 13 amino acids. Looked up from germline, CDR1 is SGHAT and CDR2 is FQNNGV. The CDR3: CASSLASGTEAFF. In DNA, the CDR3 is TGTGCCAGCAGCTTAGCGTCCGGGACTGAAGCTTTCTTT.

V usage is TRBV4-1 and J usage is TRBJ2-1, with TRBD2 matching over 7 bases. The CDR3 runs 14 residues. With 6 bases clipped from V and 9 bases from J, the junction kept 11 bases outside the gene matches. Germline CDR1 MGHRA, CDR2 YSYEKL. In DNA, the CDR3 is TGCGCCAGCAGTTATGACCCCACGGGAGGTGAGCAGTTCTTC. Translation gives CASSYDPTGGEQFF.

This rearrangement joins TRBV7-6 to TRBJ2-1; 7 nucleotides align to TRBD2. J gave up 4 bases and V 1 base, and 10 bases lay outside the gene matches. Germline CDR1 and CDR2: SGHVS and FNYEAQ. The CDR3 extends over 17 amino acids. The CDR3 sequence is CASSLEHSRGIYNEQFF. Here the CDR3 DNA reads TGTGCCAGCAGCTTAGAACATTCGCGGGGGATATACAATGAGCAGTTCTTC.

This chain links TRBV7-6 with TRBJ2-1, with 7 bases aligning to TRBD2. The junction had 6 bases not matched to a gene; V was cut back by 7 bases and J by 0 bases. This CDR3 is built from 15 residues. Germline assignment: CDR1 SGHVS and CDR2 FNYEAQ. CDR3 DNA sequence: TGTGCCAGCACCGGGGGGACCAGCTCCTACAATGAGCAGTTCTTC. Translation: CASTGGTSSYNEQFF.

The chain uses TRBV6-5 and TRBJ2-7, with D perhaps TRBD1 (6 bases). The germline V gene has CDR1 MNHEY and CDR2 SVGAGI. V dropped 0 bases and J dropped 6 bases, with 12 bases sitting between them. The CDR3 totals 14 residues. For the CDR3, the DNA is TGTGCCAGCAGTTACTCACAAACAGGGTTCGAGCAGTACTTC. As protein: CASSYSQTGFEQYF.

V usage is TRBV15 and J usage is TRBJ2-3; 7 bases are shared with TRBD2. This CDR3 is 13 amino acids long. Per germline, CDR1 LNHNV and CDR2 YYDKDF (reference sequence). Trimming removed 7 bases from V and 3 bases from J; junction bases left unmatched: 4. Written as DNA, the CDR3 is TGTGCCACCAAGGCGGGAGCTACAGATACGCAGTATTTT. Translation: CATKAGATDTQYF.